The TCR beta chain described here comes from a study of identical twins. Whole-study findings and limits: With monozygotic twins, out-of-frame TCR alpha sharing exceeded what models estimated. Weaker excess twin sharing was seen among beta out-of-frame sequences.

The CDR3 runs to 16 residues. Germline CDR1 DFQATT, CDR2 SNEGSKA (reference sequence). Trimming stripped 6 bases from V and 0 bases from J, with 18 bases between. This clonotype was counted many times. Antigen specificity is unknown. Each CDR3 protein gets one entry after TCRdb re-called the 5' RACE reads with MiXCR. In the table there are around 240,000 distinct CDR3 sequences, about 10% of which are singletons. J is TRBJ2-1 and V is TRBV20-1; D perhaps matches TRBD2 (5 bases). The clonotype comes from a man aged 50-60 years in good health. The specimen sequenced was memory T cells sorted from blood. DNA for the CDR3: TGCAGTGCCGAAACCCTAGCTGAGAGCTCCTACAATGAGCAGTTCTTC. This sequence encodes CSAETLAESSYNEQFF.